A single sample is the source of the 32 T cell receptor beta chains below, sequenced in a study of metastatic and nonmetastatic thyroid tumors. TCRdb re-called the PCR reads through MiXCR. This table has about 7,300 clones, 3% to 3.5% appearing once. Before thyroid surgery, none of the patients had received any treatment. Source material: tumor tissue. These receptors were obtained from a female donor with papillary thyroid cancer or a benign thyroid nodule (not recorded which). Some clones in this sample may be carry-over from other donors' samples.

There are many counts of this clone. Other DNA sequences from this sample encode an identical CDR3 as well. The chain joins TRBV20-1 to TRBJ2-7; 10 bases map to TRBD1. With V trimmed by 1 base and J by 0 bases, 9 bases remained unmatched. The V gene's germline CDR1 is DFQATT and CDR2 SNEGSKA (reference sequence). The CDR3 runs 17 residues. CDR3 in DNA: TGCAGTGCTAGAGGGGAATGGGGACAGGGGATCTCCTACGAGCAGTACTTC. Encoded protein: CSARGEWGQGISYEQYF.

This clone appeared many times. In this CDR3 the conserved last residue, phenylalanine or tryptophan, is missing, so a read error is likely. This rearrangement joins TRBV5-1 to TRBJ2-1; D is perhaps TRBD2 (5 bases). V was cut by 7 bases and J by 2 bases, with 10 bases left in between. The CDR3 extends over 13 amino acids. Germline assignment: CDR1 SGHRS and CDR2 YFSETQ. CDR3 sequence: CASRPGTYNEQFV. In DNA, the CDR3 is TGCGCCAGCCGCCCCGGGACCTACAATGAGCAGTTCGTC.

This clone is medium-sized. The chain carries TRBV27 and TRBJ1-2; 7 bases match TRBD1. CDR1 and CDR2 from the germline V gene are MNHEY and SMNVEV (reference sequence). The CDR3 has 13 residues. Germline trimming cut 5 bases from V and 11 bases from J; bases unmatched to any gene: 11. DNA for the CDR3: TGTGCCAGCAGTCTACGGGGACAGCCGAGGTACACCTTC. Protein sequence: CASSLRGQPRYTF.

Sample share makes this clone medium-sized (0.01 to 0.1%). This chain connects TRBV15 to TRBJ2-5, with D possibly being TRBD1 or TRBD2 (6 bases each). V lost 1 base and J lost 7, with 19 bases in between. The CDR3 contains 16 residues. Germline V gene sequence: CDR1 LNHNV, CDR2 YYDKDF (reference sequence). Here the CDR3 DNA reads TGTGCCACCAGCAGAGGGGAAAGCGGAGGGGGAAGGACCCAGTACTTC. This codes for CATSRGESGGGRTQYF.

This clone has a count of ten or more. This chain links TRBV10-1 with TRBJ2-5; D is possibly TRBD2 (5 bases). The CDR3 sequence is 13 residues long. V dropped 5 bases and J dropped 5 bases, with 12 bases sitting between them. The germline gives CDR1 WNHNN, CDR2 SYGVQD (reference sequence). The CDR3 coding sequence is TGCGCCAGCAGTCGAGGACTGGGGGAGACCCAGTACTTC. Protein: CASSRGLGETQYF.

This clone was observed at least ten times. The sample carries other DNA sequences with the same CDR3. The chain uses TRBV27 and TRBJ2-1; D possibly corresponds to TRBD1 (6 bases). The CDR3 is made up of 16 amino acids. Germline CDR1 MNHEY, CDR2 SMNVEV (reference sequence). V was cut by 1 base and J by 0 bases, with 10 bases left in between. CDR3 region: CASSLLGASSYNEQFF. The CDR3 DNA reads as TGTGCCAGCAGTTTATTGGGGGCGAGCTCCTACAATGAGCAGTTCTTC.

This clone is classed as medium-sized (0.01 to 0.1%). The DNA for the CDR3 is TGTGCCAGCACCGACCAGGGGGCGGGGGGGGCAGATACGCAGTATTTT. It codes for CASTDQGAGGADTQYF. The rearrangement joins TRBV28 to TRBJ2-3; a weak D match, TRBD2 (9 bases). This CDR3 has 16 amino acids. Germline CDR1 and CDR2: MDHEN and SYDVKM. V lost 7 bases to trimming and J lost 4 bases, with 21 bases between them.

This clone came up many times. V and J are TRBV2 and TRBJ2-7; D possibly corresponds to TRBD2 (6 bases). Trimming took 8 bases from V and 6 from J, leaving 14 bases between them. Germline V gene lookup returns CDR1 SNHLY and CDR2 FYNNEI. The CDR3 is made up of 12 amino acids. The CDR3 DNA reads as TGTGCCAGCCTGGAGGGAGTAACCGAGCAGTACTTC. Amino acids: CASLEGVTEQYF.

This clone is medium-sized (0.01 to 0.1%) by share. The chain combines TRBV20-1 with TRBJ2-3; D remains unclear. V lost 0 bases to trimming and J lost 1 base, with 14 bases between them. The CDR3 runs 16 residues. Germline V CDR1 and CDR2: DFQATT, SNEGSKA (reference sequence). Here the CDR3 reads CSARDTRRPRTDTQYF. The CDR3 nucleotides are TGCAGTGCTAGAGATACACGACGGCCCCGCACAGATACGCAGTATTTT.

This chain links TRBV5-1 with TRBJ2-3; D tentatively reads TRBD1 or TRBD2 (6 bases each). Germline V CDR1 and CDR2: SGHRS, YFSETQ. The V end was cut by 7 bases, the J end by 2 bases, with 14 bases between. This CDR3 contains 14 residues. CDR3 loop: CASSLGGYTDTQYF. CDR3 sequence (DNA): TGCGCCAGCTCCCTAGGGGGGTACACAGATACGCAGTATTTT.

This clone is judged medium-sized. The chain couples TRBV6-1 to TRBJ2-7, with a possible D match to TRBD1 (5 bases). The CDR3 extends over 13 amino acids. The V gene lost 6 bases and the J gene lost 2 bases, with 11 bases spanning the gap. CDR1 and CDR2 from the germline V gene are MNHNS and SASEGT. This chain's CDR3 is CASSQGSPYEQYF. As DNA, the CDR3 is TGTGCCAGCAGCCAGGGTTCCCCCTACGAGCAGTACTTC.

CDR3 bases: TGTGCCAGCAGCGCCCCCGGGACAGGGAGGACCTACGAGCAGTACTTC. Translated, it gives CASSAPGTGRTYEQYF. V is TRBV5-5 and J is TRBJ2-7; TRBD1 aligns across 9 bases. CDR3 length: 16 residues. V gave up 4 bases and J gave up 2 bases; unmatched junction bases: 10. Germline CDR1 is SGHKS and CDR2 is YYEKEE (reference sequence).

This clone is termed medium-sized. The chain recombines TRBV2 with TRBJ1-6, with 7 bases lining up with TRBD1. The trim removed 4 bases at V and 14 bases at J, leaving 5 bases unmatched. The CDR3 is made up of 12 amino acids. The V gene's germline CDR1 is SNHLY and CDR2 FYNNEI. CDR3 sequence (DNA): TGTGCCAGCAGTGGGACAGGCGCGGCCCTCCACTTT. This translates into CASSGTGAALHF.

This clone was detected ten times or more. This chain uses TRBV5-6 with TRBJ2-1; 15 nucleotides line up with TRBD2. CDR3 length: 17 amino acids. Germline CDR1 reads SGHDT; CDR2 reads YYEEEE. V lost 4 bases, J lost 4 bases, and 6 bases stayed unmatched. This chain's CDR3 is CASSRTSGRAPYNEQFF. CDR3 nucleotide sequence: TGTGCCAGCAGCAGGACTAGCGGGAGGGCGCCATACAATGAGCAGTTCTTC.

This clone came up many times. The chain uses TRBV20-1 and TRBJ2-5, with D possibly matching TRBD1 (5 bases). This CDR3 is 13 amino acids long. The V and J ends lost 6 bases and 0 bases respectively, with 11 bases between them. CDR1 DFQATT and CDR2 SNEGSKA come from the germline V gene (reference sequence). The CDR3 protein is CSAVRDNQETQYF. DNA of the CDR3: TGCAGTGCCGTCAGGGATAACCAAGAGACCCAGTACTTC.

In this sample, this clone is medium-sized (0.01 to 0.1%). This rearrangement joins TRBV20-1 to TRBJ2-2; 9 bases match TRBD1. The CDR3 runs to 15 residues. J was trimmed by 5 bases and V by 6 bases; bases with no gene match: 10. Germline V gene sequence: CDR1 DFQATT, CDR2 SNEGSKA (reference sequence). The CDR3 protein is CSAGPRTGVTGELFF. The CDR3 DNA follows: TGCAGTGCCGGTCCCAGGACAGGGGTAACCGGGGAGCTGTTTTTT.

The V gene is TRBV11-1, the J gene TRBJ2-6; D gene unclear. CDR1 and CDR2 (germline): SGHAT, FQDESV (reference sequence). V was clipped by 5 bases and J by 0 bases, with 14 bases between them. This CDR3 comprises 17 residues. CDR3 in amino acids: CASSPPTGFSGANVLTF. The CDR3 nucleotides are TGTGCCAGCAGCCCCCCCACTGGATTCTCTGGGGCCAACGTCCTGACTTTC.

This clone occurred many times. The chain has TRBV12-3 or TRBV12-4 and TRBJ1-2; D unclear. The CDR3 runs 12 residues. Trimming pared 4 bases from V and 6 bases from J, leaving 9 bases between. The CDR3 sequence: CASSSWTDGYTF. DNA of the CDR3: TGTGCCAGCAGTTCCTGGACGGATGGCTACACCTTC.

This clone is judged medium-sized. The chain joins TRBV5-1 to TRBJ2-2; TRBD1 or TRBD2 may be the D gene (5 bases each). CDR3 size: 14 residues. Looked up from germline, CDR1 is SGHRS and CDR2 is YFSETQ. Trimming removed 4 bases at V and 6 bases at J, with 13 bases between. The CDR3 reads CASSPRGVSGELFF. DNA of the CDR3: TGCGCCAGCAGCCCAAGAGGGGTATCCGGGGAGCTGTTTTTT.

This clone has a handful of counts. The genes are TRBV10-2 and TRBJ1-6; TRBD1 aligns across 9 bases. Trimming at V came to 7 bases and at J to 10 bases, leaving 8 bases not matched to a gene. CDR3 size: 14 residues. Looked up from germline, CDR1 is WSHSY and CDR2 is SAAADI. CDR3 in DNA: TGCGCCAGCAATCTCGGGACAGGGTCCTCACCCCTCCACTTT. Amino acid sequence: CASNLGTGSSPLHF.

This CDR3 reads CSAGWTGGQETQYF. The CDR3 DNA reads TGCAGTGCTGGCTGGACGGGGGGCCAAGAGACCCAGTACTTC. The chain uses TRBV20-1 and TRBJ2-5; 7 bases fit TRBD2. Germline CDR1 reads DFQATT; CDR2 reads SNEGSKA (reference sequence). This CDR3 comprises 14 residues. V dropped 5 bases and J dropped 1; count of bases not matched to a gene: 7.

This clone is medium-sized by share. This chain joins TRBV6-1 and TRBJ2-1; weak D call: TRBD1 (6 bases). Trimming took off 6 bases at V and 7 bases at J, with 19 bases between the two ends. The CDR3 is 15 residues long. The germline V gene encodes CDR1 MNHNS and CDR2 SASEGT. The CDR3 region has the DNA TGTGCCAGCAGCGCCGGGACAAGTGCCTGGAATGAGCAGTTCTTC. Encoded protein: CASSAGTSAWNEQFF.

This clone appeared many times. J is TRBJ2-1 and V is TRBV18, with D unclear. V was trimmed by 2 bases and J by 6 bases, leaving 11 bases between them. From germline, CDR1 is KGHSH and CDR2 LQKENI. This CDR3 contains 14 residues. CDR3 in amino acids: CASSPVDLRNEQFF. For the CDR3, the DNA is TGTGCCAGCTCACCAGTTGACCTGCGCAATGAGCAGTTCTTC. Together with reference TRBV18 and TRBJ2-1, the CDR3 gives the full variable domain: NAGVMQNPRHLVRRRGQEARLRCSPMKGHSHVYWYRQLPEEGLKFMVYLQKENIIDESGMPKERFSAEFPKEGPSILRIQQVVRGDSAAYFCASSPVDLRNEQFFGPGTRLTVL.

In the case of this clone: It is likely a read error, because the conserved phenylalanine at the end of the CDR3 is missing. V usage is TRBV20-1 and J usage is TRBJ2-3; tentatively, D is TRBD1 or TRBD2 (5 bases each). CDR3 size: 10 residues. The germline V gene encodes CDR1 DFQATT and CDR2 SNEGSKA (reference sequence). This CDR3 reads CSGGTDMQYL. DNA for the CDR3: TGCAGTGGGGGGACGGATATGCAGTATCTT.

This clone was seen at least ten times. The chain couples TRBV6-2 or TRBV6-3 to TRBJ2-7; 8 nucleotides line up with TRBD2. The ends lost 6 bases at V and 4 bases at J; junction bases unmatched: 5. Germline V lookup: CDR1 MNHEY, CDR2 SVGEGT. This CDR3 spans 13 amino acids. In DNA form, the CDR3 reads TGTGCCAGCAGGCCCAGCGGGAGTTACGAGCAGTACTTC. Translation gives CASRPSGSYEQYF.

This clone is medium-sized. The V and J genes are TRBV14 and TRBJ1-1; possibly TRBD1 for D (5 bases). The CDR3 is made up of 15 amino acids. Germline V lookup: CDR1 SGHDN, CDR2 FVKESK. Trimming left V 7 bases short and J 1 base short, with 16 bases between. For the CDR3, the DNA is TGTGCCAGCAACCCAGGGACGACGACGAACACTGAAGCTTTCTTT. Amino acids: CASNPGTTTNTEAFF.

This clone was recorded at least ten times. The gene calls are TRBV5-1 and TRBJ2-7; maybe TRBD2 (6 bases). Germline CDR1 reads SGHRS; CDR2 reads YFSETQ. The V end was cut by 2 bases, the J end by 7 bases, with 13 bases between. The CDR3 is 13 residues long. The CDR3 nucleotides read TGCGCCAGCAGCTTTGGCCTGGGGGGAGAGCAGTACTTC. It encodes CASSFGLGGEQYF.

This clone came up many times. The chain couples TRBV7-3 to TRBJ2-2; TRBD1 matches 7 bases. The germline CDR1 and CDR2 sequences are SGHTA and FQGTGA. The V gene end was trimmed by 5 bases and the J gene end by 0 bases; junction bases not matched to a gene: 3. The CDR3 is 15 residues long. The CDR3, as DNA: TGTGCCAGCAGCCTCCAGGGGGCGAACACCGGGGAGCTGTTTTTT. It encodes CASSLQGANTGELFF.

This clone is labeled medium-sized. This sequence joins TRBV30 and TRBJ1-2, with 10 positions matching TRBD1. Germline V lookup: CDR1 GTSNPN, CDR2 SVGIG (reference sequence). The CDR3 consists of 15 residues. V trimming: 7 bases; J trimming: 6 bases; junction bases outside the gene matches: 14. The CDR3 DNA reads as TGTGCCTCGTCCGGGACAGGGGCCTTAAGGGATGGCTACACCTTC. Protein: CASSGTGALRDGYTF.

To note about this clone: This could be a read error, since a much larger clone is one nucleotide away. This CDR3 is missing its conserved last phenylalanine or tryptophan, likely due to a read error. This rearrangement joins TRBV4-2 to TRBJ1-4, with 7 bases fitting TRBD1. Germline-derived CDR1 and CDR2 are LGHNA and YNFKEQ. There are 20 residues in the CDR3. The CDR3 here is CASSQDRTGSSSIRGERLFL. The CDR3 DNA follows: TGTGCCAGCAGCCAAGACAGGACAGGATCCTCTTCGATCCGGGGAGAAAGACTGTTTCTT.

This clone was detected many times. V usage is TRBV25-1 and J usage is TRBJ2-3; D unclear. CDR1 MGHDK and CDR2 SYGVNS come from the germline V gene. CDR3 size: 14 residues. The ends were cut back, 3 bases at V and 2 bases at J, with 9 bases in the middle. The CDR3 is CASSDGLHTDTQYF. CDR3 in DNA: TGTGCCAGCAGTGACGGGCTACACACAGATACGCAGTATTTT.

This clone was recorded many times. The gene calls are TRBV10-3 and TRBJ1-1; a weak D match, TRBD1 (5 bases). Germline loops: CDR1 ENHRY, CDR2 SYGVKD. V dropped 2 bases and J dropped 1 base, with 11 bases sitting between them. The CDR3 has 15 amino acids. Here the CDR3 reads CAISEQGNENTEAFF. DNA for the CDR3: TGTGCCATCAGTGAGCAGGGAAATGAGAACACTGAAGCTTTCTTT.